This T cell receptor (beta chain) was profiled in a study of blood T cell repertoires in COVID-19. Looking at the study overall: Material from acute and convalescent COVID-19 was sourced from the United States, Italy and Spain. PBMCs, B-cell-depleted T cells, or T cells provided the cDNA or gDNA that made up the material.

This clone was found once. Per the original data handling: Estimates of nucleated cell counts were drawn from the amplification of reference gene primers. Method: immunoSEQ multiplex PCR; TCRdb's copy keeps in-frame clones and lacks some. The V and J calls and clone size come from that table; D and trimming were worked out from the DNA. The table shows 250,000 to 350,000 clones, with around 89% occurring only once. The CDR3 totals 12 residues. With V trimmed by 6 bases and J by 7 bases, 5 bases remained unmatched. The V gene's germline CDR1 is MDHEN and CDR2 SYDVKM. This TCR derives from a woman younger than 35 with acute COVID-19. V gene TRBV28 combines with J gene TRBJ1-2, with TRBD1 matching 7 bases. Sequencing was performed on PBMCs or T cells enriched from blood (not recorded which). The CDR3 reads CASRSGGPGYTF. The CDR3 coding sequence is TGTGCCAGCAGGTCAGGGGGTCCTGGCTACACCTTC.